A single sample gave rise to the 13 T cell receptor beta chains below, sequenced in a study of T-cell memory formation after mild COVID-19 (dated by TCRdb to the early 2020s). The library came from 5' RACE. Sequenced using an Illumina NovaSeq 6000. TCRdb reran the public reads through fastp at Q25 and MiXCR, keeping productive beta chains. Each CDR3 protein gets just one entry, which takes the most common genes and DNA from the rows behind it. The sample data list under 450,000 distinct CDR3 sequences, and less than 25% of these were observed just once. Clones ranked in the top ten supply under 25% of the sample. Sequencing was carried out using PBMCs or a T cell subset sorted from them (not recorded which). These receptors all come from a young man who had mild COVID-19 (a few samples of this study predate the infection). The sample titles of this study are shuffled in the database, so cell type and time point are left out; the donor was told from shared clones.

This sequence joins TRBV11-2 and TRBJ2-5; 12 bases fit TRBD2. The CDR3 consists of 17 residues. The germline V gene encodes CDR1 SGHAT and CDR2 FQNNGV. The V gene end was trimmed by 1 base and the J gene end by 4 bases; junction bases not matched to a gene: 7. The CDR3 loop is CASSLALLAGGLETQYF. CDR3 DNA sequence: TGTGCCAGCAGCTTAGCCCTACTAGCGGGGGGTTTAGAGACCCAGTACTTC.

In this sample, this clonotype turned up a few times. The chain couples TRBV29-1 to TRBJ2-5; the match to TRBD2 covers 7 bases. Germline lookup yields CDR1 SQVTM and CDR2 ANQGSEA. This CDR3 spans 14 amino acids. V was clipped by 0 bases and J by 4 bases; unmatched bases: 5. The CDR3 nucleotides are TGCAGCGTTGAAGACCCCCGCGGGGGAGAGACCCAGTACTTC. Translating gives CSVEDPRGGETQYF.

V and J are TRBV7-8 and TRBJ1-6, with D unresolved. Trimming took off 4 bases at V and 0 bases at J, with 7 bases between the two ends. CDR3 length equals 15 residues. Per the germline V gene, CDR1 is SGHVS and CDR2 is FQNEAQ. CDR3 sequence (DNA): TGTGCCAGCAGCTACAGCGACTCCTATAATTCACCCCTCCACTTT. It translates to CASSYSDSYNSPLHF. Using reference TRBV7-8 and TRBJ1-6 for the parts outside the CDR3, the full variable domain is GAGVSQSPRYKVAKRGQDVALRCDPISGHVSLFWYQQALGQGPEFLTYFQNEAQLDKSGLPSDRFFAERPEGSVSTLKIQRTQQEDSAVYLCASSYSDSYNSPLHFGNGTRLTVT.

The genes are TRBV6-2 or TRBV6-3 and TRBJ1-2; D gene uncertain. Trimming removed 5 bases at V and 5 bases at J, with 15 bases between. Per germline, CDR1 MNHEY and CDR2 SVGEGT. The CDR3 totals 14 residues. The CDR3 loop reads CASSPLLVRYGYTF. Here the CDR3 DNA reads TGTGCCAGCAGTCCCCTTTTAGTTCGTTATGGCTACACCTTC.

This clonotype has a count of ten or more. The rearrangement joins TRBV12-3 or TRBV12-4 to TRBJ2-3; the D is unclear. This CDR3 comprises 13 residues. The V end was cut by 8 bases, the J end by 2 bases, with 11 bases between. CDR3 in amino acids: CASRKDLTDTQYF. The CDR3 bases are TGTGCCAGCCGGAAAGACCTCACAGATACGCAGTATTTT.

The rearrangement uses TRBV5-1 and TRBJ1-5, with a weak D call TRBD1 (5 bases). Germline values: CDR1 SGHRS, CDR2 YFSETQ. The CDR3 extends over 16 amino acids. V dropped 3 bases and J dropped 0 bases, with 13 bases sitting between them. Here the CDR3 DNA reads TGCGCCAGCAGCTGGGACGGACTGACTAGCAATCAGCCCCAGCATTTT. Protein: CASSWDGLTSNQPQHF. The whole variable domain, filled in from reference TRBV5-1 and TRBJ1-5, reads KAGVTQTPRYLIKTRGQQVTLSCSPISGHRSVSWYQQTPGQGLQFLFEYFSETQRNKGNFPGRFSGRQFSNSRSEMNVSTLELGDSALYLCASSWDGLTSNQPQHFGDGTRLSIL.

This clonotype was counted between two and nine times. The chain employs TRBV3-1 and TRBJ2-3; no clear D. Germline assignment: CDR1 LGHDT and CDR2 YNNKEL (reference sequence). Trimming left V 2 bases short and J 4 bases short, with 10 bases between. The CDR3 spans 14 residues. The CDR3 reads CASSQRSPPDTQYF. The CDR3 DNA sequence: TGTGCCAGCAGCCAACGTTCTCCGCCAGATACGCAGTATTTT.

This chain joins TRBV6-2 or TRBV6-3 and TRBJ2-5, with D possibly called TRBD1 or TRBD2 (5 bases each). Germline lookup yields CDR1 MNHEY and CDR2 SVGEGT. The ends were cut back, 6 bases at V and 4 bases at J, with 9 bases in the middle. The CDR3 has 12 amino acids. For the CDR3, the DNA is TGTGCCAGCAGGAGAGGGGTAGAGACCCAGTACTTC. It translates to CASRRGVETQYF.

The CDR3, as DNA: TGCAGTGCTCCCGACTCCCCTGGGTATACGCAGTATTTT. It encodes CSAPDSPGYTQYF. The rearrangement uses TRBV20-1 and TRBJ2-3; D not certain. Trimming removed 5 bases at V and 7 bases at J, with 16 bases between. The CDR3 spans 13 residues. Germline loops: CDR1 DFQATT, CDR2 SNEGSKA (reference sequence).

V gene TRBV20-1 combines with J gene TRBJ1-2; no definite D call. Germline V lookup: CDR1 DFQATT, CDR2 SNEGSKA (reference sequence). V lost 7 bases, J lost 6 bases, and 18 bases lay in between. CDR3 length: 13 amino acids. The CDR3 here is CSVGSANTNGYTF. The DNA of the CDR3 is TGCAGTGTCGGGTCGGCGAATACGAATGGCTACACCTTC.

V and J are TRBV11-2 and TRBJ2-2, with D possibly matching TRBD1 (6 bases). The V end was cut by 4 bases, the J end by 7 bases, with 16 bases between. CDR3 length equals 15 residues. Germline assignment: CDR1 SGHAT and CDR2 FQNNGV. CDR3 protein: CASSSRTVEIGELFF. In DNA, the CDR3 is TGTGCCAGCAGCTCAAGGACAGTGGAGATCGGGGAGCTGTTTTTT.

In this sample, this clonotype turned up many times. V and J are TRBV7-3 and TRBJ2-3, with D hard to call. Trimming left V 5 bases short and J 2 bases short, with 17 bases between. This CDR3 comprises 16 residues. Germline CDR1 SGHTA, CDR2 FQGTGA. The CDR3 loop reads CASSLPATGTTDTQYF. CDR3 bases: TGTGCCAGCAGCCTCCCCGCCACGGGTACCACAGATACGCAGTATTTT. Filled out from reference TRBV7-3 and TRBJ2-3, the complete variable domain reads GAGVSQTPSNKVTEKGKYVELRCDPISGHTALYWYRQSLGQGPEFLIYFQGTGAADDSGLPNDRFFAVRPEGSVSTLKIQRTERGDSAVYLCASSLPATGTTDTQYFGPGTRLTVL.

The V call is TRBV7-2, the J call TRBJ1-2, with D possibly being TRBD1 (6 bases). The V gene's germline CDR1 is SGHTA and CDR2 FQGNSA. CDR3 length equals 14 residues. With 3 bases removed from V and 4 bases from J, the gap between germline ends came to 12 bases. This CDR3 reads CASSFGQQRYGYTF. DNA of the CDR3: TGTGCCAGCAGCTTCGGACAGCAACGCTATGGCTACACCTTC. Variable domain in full (rest from reference TRBV7-2 and TRBJ1-2): GAGVSQSPSNKVTEKGKDVELRCDPISGHTALYWYRQSLGQGLEFLIYFQGNSAPDKSGLPSDRFSAERTGGSVSTLTIQRTQQEDSAVYLCASSFGQQRYGYTFGSGTRLTVV.